One sample yielded the 20 T cell receptor beta chains listed below, sequenced in a study of T cell repertoires in cytomegalovirus infection. TCRdb redid the calling of the reads with MiXCR, one entry per CDR3 protein. Among hundreds of thousands of distinct CDR3 sequences listed, roughly a quarter were seen once. The sample consisted of CD8+ T cells from PBMCs. The receptors were sampled from a human donor in good health (CMV status not recorded). Some clones in this sample may be carry-over from other donors' samples.

The J gene is TRBJ1-5, the V gene TRBV12-3 or TRBV12-4; D not certain. This CDR3 is 17 amino acids long. With 6 bases removed from V and 5 bases from J, the gap between germline ends came to 23 bases. CDR3 sequence (DNA): TGTGCCAGCAGCAATACCACGGGTCCGCTGGGTGATCAGCCCCAGCATTTT. Residues: CASSNTTGPLGDQPQHF.

This chain links TRBV11-2 with TRBJ2-1; 8 nucleotides line up with TRBD1. The CDR3 contains 15 residues. J gave up 8 bases and V 5 bases, and 11 bases lay outside the gene matches. CDR1 and CDR2 (germline): SGHAT, FQNNGV. The CDR3 sequence is CASSLGQGKFYEQFF. The CDR3 DNA reads TGTGCCAGCAGCCTCGGACAGGGCAAGTTCTATGAGCAGTTCTTC.

V gene TRBV29-1 combines with J gene TRBJ2-3; 8 bases map to TRBD1. In germline, CDR1 is SQVTM, CDR2 ANQGSEA. The CDR3 contains 13 residues. Germline trimming cut 6 bases from V and 5 bases from J; bases unmatched to any gene: 7. The DNA for the CDR3 is TGCAGCGTCGATGGACAGGGAGGAGATACGCAGTATTTT. Protein product: CSVDGQGGDTQYF.

This chain uses TRBV29-1 with TRBJ1-3; D uncertain. CDR1 SQVTM and CDR2 ANQGSEA come from the germline V gene. V gave up 6 bases and J gave up 0 bases, with 3 bases separating them. This CDR3 comprises 11 residues. The CDR3 DNA is TGCAGCGTCTACTCTGGAAACACCATATATTTT. Translated, it gives CSVYSGNTIYF.

The DNA of the CDR3 is TGTGCCACCAACGTGGGGGCGACCACTGAAGCTTTCTTT. Translated, it gives CATNVGATTEAFF. V gene TRBV6-5 combines with J gene TRBJ1-1; tentative D call: TRBD1 (6 bases). The germline gives CDR1 MNHEY, CDR2 SVGAGI. The CDR3 sequence is 13 residues long. V gave up 10 bases and J gave up 4 bases, with 16 bases separating them.

This clonotype was seen only a few times. The chain employs TRBV28 and TRBJ2-3; D is undetermined. The ends were cut back, 2 bases at V and 7 bases at J, with 10 bases in the middle. CDR3 length: 13 residues. Germline lookup yields CDR1 MDHEN and CDR2 SYDVKM. DNA for the CDR3: TGTGCCAGCAGTTTAGGCGGTTTCCATACGCAGTATTTT. Its protein is CASSLGGFHTQYF.

Details on this clonotype: This clone may be a read error of a much larger clone one base away. DNA of the CDR3: TGCGCCAACAGCCAAGCCGGGACAGGGAACACTGAAGCTTTCTTT. Translating gives CANSQAGTGNTEAFF. V usage is TRBV4-1 and J usage is TRBJ1-1, with TRBD1 identical over 8 bases. Germline values: CDR1 MGHRA, CDR2 YSYEKL. The CDR3 length is 15 residues.

This clonotype was detected a few times. The gene calls are TRBV12-3 or TRBV12-4 and TRBJ1-1; D is unresolved. Trimming left V 6 bases short and J 7 bases short, with 12 bases between. This CDR3 has 12 amino acids. The CDR3 DNA sequence: TGTGCCAGCAGGTTTGTCAAGGATGAAGCTTTCTTT. It specifies CASRFVKDEAFF.

The chain couples TRBV7-2 to TRBJ2-1; 7 nucleotides agree with TRBD1. Germline CDR1 and CDR2: SGHTA and FQGNSA. The CDR3 runs 13 residues. After removal of 5 bases from V and 9 bases from J, the junction contained 7 bases not matched to a gene. CDR3 coding DNA: TGTGCCAGCAGCGCCGACAGGGTGGGTGAGCAGTTCTTC. Translating gives CASSADRVGEQFF.

The chain is built from TRBV15 and TRBJ2-3; a weak D match, TRBD2 (5 bases). Germline CDR1 LNHNV, CDR2 YYDKDF (reference sequence). V was pared by 1 base and J by 4 bases, with 21 bases between. The CDR3 has 18 amino acids. The CDR3 is CATSRAAEAPQDADTQYF. CDR3 DNA sequence: TGTGCCACCAGCAGAGCGGCGGAGGCTCCCCAGGACGCAGATACGCAGTATTTT. Looking up the rest from reference TRBV15 and TRBJ2-3 gives the full variable domain: DAMVIQNPRYQVTQFGKPVTLSCSQTLNHNVMYWYQQKSSQAPKLLFHYYDKDFNNEADTPDNFQSRRPNTSFCFLDIRSPGLGDTAMYLCATSRAAEAPQDADTQYFGPGTRLTVL.

This clonotype has more than one count but fewer than ten. The rearrangement links TRBV28 to TRBJ1-5, with unresolved D. CDR3 size: 16 residues. The ends were cut back, 4 bases at V and 10 bases at J, with 23 bases in the middle. CDR1 is MDHEN, CDR2 SYDVKM, per germline. CDR3 region: CASSSRGPRLWGPQHF. The CDR3 coding sequence is TGTGCCAGCAGTTCCCGAGGACCCCGACTCTGGGGTCCCCAGCATTTT.

This chain connects TRBV10-3 to TRBJ1-1; no reliable D call. The germline V gene has CDR1 ENHRY and CDR2 SYGVKD. Between the trimmed V and J ends, which lost 10 bases and 1 base, there was a span of 13 bases. There are 13 residues in the CDR3. In DNA, the CDR3 is TGTGCCACCAACCCCGACAAGAACACTGAAGCTTTCTTT. Protein: CATNPDKNTEAFF.

In this sample, this clonotype turned up many times. This rearrangement joins TRBV19 to TRBJ1-1; the D is unclear. Between the trimmed V and J ends, which lost 3 bases and 7 bases, there was a span of 9 bases. The CDR3 has 12 residues. Germline V gene lookup returns CDR1 LNHDA and CDR2 SQIVND (reference sequence). The CDR3 region is CASSIGGIEAFF. The CDR3 nucleotides are TGTGCCAGTAGTATCGGAGGGATTGAAGCTTTCTTT.

This clonotype was seen more than once but under ten times. The V gene is TRBV12-3 or TRBV12-4, the J gene TRBJ2-3, with D possibly TRBD1 on 6 matching bases. Trimming cost V 4 bases and J 0 bases, with 14 bases left between them. The CDR3 sequence is 16 residues long. This CDR3 reads CASSSWDISSTDTQYF. The CDR3 nucleotides read TGTGCCAGCAGTTCCTGGGACATCTCTAGCACAGATACGCAGTATTTT.

This clonotype was detected many times. The chain links TRBV7-9 to TRBJ2-1; 7 bases align to TRBD2. V was clipped by 5 bases and J by 4 bases; unmatched bases: 8. CDR3 length equals 15 residues. Germline V gene sequence: CDR1 SEHNR, CDR2 FQNEAQ (reference sequence). CDR3 DNA: TGTGCCAGCAGCCAGCCTGGGGGGGAATACAATGAGCAGTTCTTC. It codes for CASSQPGGEYNEQFF.

This clonotype was seen a few times. The chain recombines TRBV11-2 with TRBJ2-2; a weak D match, TRBD2 (5 bases). Trimming removed 5 bases from V and 3 bases from J, with 13 bases in between. Germline CDR1 and CDR2: SGHAT and FQNNGV. This CDR3 region has 15 residues. The CDR3 protein is CASSRGTGYTGELFF. The CDR3 DNA is TGTGCCAGCAGCCGAGGCACGGGGTACACCGGGGAGCTGTTTTTT.

This clonotype was found a few times. V and J are TRBV7-9 and TRBJ1-4, with a tentative D call TRBD1 (6 bases). V dropped 1 base and J dropped 8 bases, with 20 bases sitting between them. The CDR3 covers 17 residues. Per the germline V gene, CDR1 is SEHNR and CDR2 is FQNEAQ (reference sequence). The DNA for the CDR3 is TGTGCCAGCAGCTTAGAAGAGGCGGGGGCTCCTGGGGAAAAACTGTTTTTT. This codes for CASSLEEAGAPGEKLFF. The full variable domain, its missing parts supplied by reference TRBV7-9 and TRBJ1-4, is DTGVSQNPRHKITKRGQNVTFRCDPISEHNRLYWYRQTLGQGPEFLTYFQNEAQLEKSRLLSDRFSAERPKGSFSTLEIQRTEQGDSAMYLCASSLEEAGAPGEKLFFGSGTQLSVL.

This clonotype was found a few times. The chain links TRBV12-3 or TRBV12-4 to TRBJ1-1, with D tentatively TRBD1 (5 bases). The CDR3 spans 14 residues. The germline V and J ends were trimmed by 5 bases and 4 bases, with 14 bases remaining between them. CDR3 sequence: CASSLYGGGTEAFF. In nucleotides, the CDR3 is TGTGCCAGCAGTCTATATGGGGGTGGCACTGAAGCTTTCTTT.

The sample holds a few counts of this clonotype. This sequence joins TRBV6-2 or TRBV6-3 and TRBJ2-7, with 7 nucleotides matching TRBD1. Germline CDR1 is MNHEY and CDR2 is SVGEGT. The CDR3 loop spans 11 amino acids. The V segment lost 6 bases and the J segment 6 bases; nucleotides outside the gene matches: 2. CDR3 sequence: CASRTGIEQYV. The CDR3 bases are TGTGCCAGCAGGACAGGGATCGAGCAGTACGTC.

This chain uses TRBV27 with TRBJ1-1; D is unresolved. The V and J ends lost 6 bases and 11 bases respectively, with 19 bases between them. Germline V CDR1 and CDR2: MNHEY, SMNVEV (reference sequence). The CDR3 spans 13 residues. The DNA of the CDR3 is TGTGCCAGCAGCCCGGGGTTTATGGAAATGGCTTTCTTT. It translates to CASSPGFMEMAFF.